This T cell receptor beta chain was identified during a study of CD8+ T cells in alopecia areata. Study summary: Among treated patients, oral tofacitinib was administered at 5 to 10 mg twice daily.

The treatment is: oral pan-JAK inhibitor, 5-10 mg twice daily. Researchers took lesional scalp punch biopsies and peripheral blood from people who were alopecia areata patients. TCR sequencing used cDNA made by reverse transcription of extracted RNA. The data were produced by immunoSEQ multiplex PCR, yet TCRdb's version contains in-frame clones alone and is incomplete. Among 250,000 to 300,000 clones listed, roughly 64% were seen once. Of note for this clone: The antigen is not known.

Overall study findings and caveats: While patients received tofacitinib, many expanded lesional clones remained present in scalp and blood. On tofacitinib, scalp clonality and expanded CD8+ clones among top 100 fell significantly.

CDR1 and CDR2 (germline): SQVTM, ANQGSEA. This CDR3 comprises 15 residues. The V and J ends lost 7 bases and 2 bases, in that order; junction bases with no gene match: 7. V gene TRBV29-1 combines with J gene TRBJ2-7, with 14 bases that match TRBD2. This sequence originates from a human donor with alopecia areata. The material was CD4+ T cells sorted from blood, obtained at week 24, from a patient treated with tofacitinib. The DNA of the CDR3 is TGCAGCGGGACTAGCGGGGGGCTGACACCCTACGAGCAGTACTTC. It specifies CSGTSGGLTPYEQYF.